This T cell receptor (beta chain) was captured in a study of tissue T cells after allogeneic stem cell transplantation. The time point was: mouse harvest day 7 after allogeneic transplant. The graft held 10^6 splenic CD5+ T cells and 10^7 T-cell-depleted bone marrow cells. Mice had MHC-mismatched B6 into BALB/c GVHD, sampled day 7 or 14. The sample holds a few counts of this clone. Here the gene names and germline are mouse. CDR3 sequences, V/J genes, frequencies and template counts came from survey-depth TCRbeta sequencing. The table came from immunoSEQ multiplex PCR; TCRdb's copy has only in-frame clones and leaves some out. The table has under 8,500 clones, about 50% seen once. The sample taken for sequencing was gut tissue. The origin of this receptor is a female BALB/c mouse given C57BL/6 T cells with graft-versus-host disease after an allogeneic hematopoietic cell transplant.

Partial CDR3 DNA: TGTGCCAGCAGTATTACAGGGGGGTTATATAACAACCAGGCTCCGCTT. Protein product: CASSITGGLYNNQAPL. The entire CDR3 protein is CASSITGGLYNNQAPLF. The V call is TRBV19, the J call TRBJ1-5, with TRBD1 matching 8 bases. The read stops 1 residue short of the end of the CDR3; the missing end is completed from the germline J gene. The CDR3 spans 17 residues. J was trimmed by 0 bases and V by 2 bases; bases with no gene match: 7. Germline V lookup: CDR1 FNHDT, CDR2 SITEND (reference sequence).